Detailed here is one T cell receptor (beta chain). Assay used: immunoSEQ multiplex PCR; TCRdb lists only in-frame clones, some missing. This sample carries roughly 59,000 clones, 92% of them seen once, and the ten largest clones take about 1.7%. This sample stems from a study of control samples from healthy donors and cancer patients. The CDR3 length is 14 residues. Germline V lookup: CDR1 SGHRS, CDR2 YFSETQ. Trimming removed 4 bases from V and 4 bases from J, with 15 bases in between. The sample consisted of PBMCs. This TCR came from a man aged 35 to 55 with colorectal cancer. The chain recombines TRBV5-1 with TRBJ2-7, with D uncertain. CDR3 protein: CASSPSPDEYEQYF. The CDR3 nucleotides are TGCGCCAGCAGCCCCAGCCCGGACGAGTACGAGCAGTACTTC.